A single TCR beta chain is shown here with its context. The antigen is unknown. This sample is drawn from a study of Ad26.COV2.S vaccination and SARS-CoV-2 variants. Profiling relied on immunoSEQ multiplex PCR, and the TCRdb table lists in-frame clones only, not all of them. Here the sample spans about 350,000 clones, roughly 90% being singletons. Notes on the study in general: The TCR breadth and depth analyses may have understated or missed part of the total T cell responses. Recipients of vaccine and of placebo showed similar breadth of their non-spike TCR repertoires.

The length of the CDR3 is 12 residues. V lost 1 base and J 6 bases, leaving 5 bases between the germline ends. Germline CDR1 is SGHVS and CDR2 is FQNEAQ. Treatment noted: about 20 received Ad26.COV2.S at low or high dose, single or two shots; a few received placebo; per-sample allocation not given. Sampling was performed 63 days after the first vaccine or placebo injection. Recruitment in Boston yielded a donor of adult age, 18-55 years. Sequencing was performed on peripheral blood, taken in a trial of Ad26.COV2.S vaccine versus placebo. The TCR was taken from a person between 18 and 65 years old who received the Ad26.COV2.S COVID-19 vaccine or a placebo. This chain connects TRBV7-8 to TRBJ2-3, with D maybe TRBD1 (5 bases). The CDR3 loop reads CASSLEGDTQYF. CDR3 bases: TGTGCCAGCAGCTTAGAGGGGGATACGCAGTATTTT.